A selection of T cell receptor beta chains follows, all from one sample in a study of identifying expanded T cells in peripheral blood. Sequenced by immunoSEQ multiplex PCR; TCRdb stores in-frame clones only, minus some. The sample holds roughly 81,000 clones, 84% seen once. Sequenced: blood. These receptors all come from a person between 18 and 75 years old in good health. Each CDR3 is given with its conserved first and last residue. The order of the fields is J gene, V gene, D gene, clone size, CDR3 protein, CDR3 DNA. A D gene is named only where the DNA matches it firmly. Clone sizes are given selectively: once, few, many, or a class where the clone is expanded.

j_call: TRBJ1-5
v_call: TRBV15
d_call: -
clone_size: -
cdr3_aa: CATSRDLVGERAQHF
cdr3_nt: TGTGCCACCAGCAGAGATCTAGTTGGGGAAAGAGCCCAGCATTTT

j_call: TRBJ2-5
v_call: TRBV7-2
d_call: TRBD2
clone_size: -
cdr3_aa: CASSTRRGGETQYF
cdr3_nt: TGTGCCAGCAGCACTCGTCGCGGGGGGGAGACCCAGTACTTC

j_call: TRBJ2-5
v_call: TRBV7-9
d_call: TRBD2
clone_size: once
cdr3_aa: CASSLGAGVSETQYF
cdr3_nt: TGTGCCAGCAGCTTAGGTGCGGGAGTGAGCGAGACCCAGTACTTC

j_call: TRBJ1-2
v_call: TRBV6-1
d_call: TRBD1
clone_size: once
cdr3_aa: CASSASGTDYGYTF
cdr3_nt: TGTGCCAGCAGTGCATCCGGGACAGACTATGGCTACACCTTC

j_call: TRBJ2-2
v_call: TRBV11-2
d_call: -
clone_size: -
cdr3_aa: CASSHSRGRTGELFF
cdr3_nt: TGTGCCAGCAGTCATTCTCGGGGGCGCACCGGGGAGCTGTTTTTT

j_call: TRBJ2-2
v_call: TRBV29-1
d_call: TRBD1
clone_size: -
cdr3_aa: CSVETGVPGELFF
cdr3_nt: TGCAGCGTCGAAACAGGGGTCCCCGGGGAGCTGTTTTTT

j_call: TRBJ2-1
v_call: TRBV7-2
d_call: -
clone_size: -
cdr3_aa: CASSRLHEQFF
cdr3_nt: TGTGCCAGCAGCCGCCTCCATGAGCAGTTCTTC

j_call: TRBJ2-1
v_call: TRBV7-6
d_call: -
clone_size: -
cdr3_aa: CASSLGISEDNEQFF
cdr3_nt: TGTGCCAGCAGCTTAGGGATTAGCGAGGACAATGAGCAGTTCTTC

j_call: TRBJ2-7
v_call: TRBV5-6
d_call: -
clone_size: -
cdr3_aa: CASSLGQASYEQYF
cdr3_nt: TGTGCCAGCAGCTTGGGGCAGGCCTCCTACGAGCAGTACTTC

j_call: TRBJ2-6
v_call: TRBV19
d_call: -
clone_size: -
cdr3_aa: CASSIGTGANVLTF
cdr3_nt: TGTGCCAGTAGTATCGGGACTGGGGCCAACGTCCTGACTTTC

j_call: TRBJ2-7
v_call: TRBV29-1
d_call: -
clone_size: -
cdr3_aa: CSVVPQDSPYEQYF
cdr3_nt: TGCAGCGTTGTCCCCCAGGATTCTCCCTACGAGCAGTACTTC

j_call: TRBJ2-3
v_call: TRBV27
d_call: TRBD2
clone_size: -
cdr3_aa: CASMPSGRTDTQYF
cdr3_nt: TGTGCCAGCATGCCTAGCGGGAGGACAGATACGCAGTATTTT

j_call: TRBJ1-5
v_call: TRBV6-6
d_call: -
clone_size: -
cdr3_aa: CASAYGGNQPQHF
cdr3_nt: TGTGCCAGCGCTTACGGGGGAAATCAGCCCCAGCATTTT

j_call: TRBJ2-5
v_call: TRBV19
d_call: TRBD2
clone_size: -
cdr3_aa: CASSPAASGVETQYF
cdr3_nt: TGTGCCAGTAGTCCCGCCGCTAGCGGGGTAGAGACCCAGTACTTC

j_call: TRBJ1-6
v_call: TRBV4-1
d_call: -
clone_size: -
cdr3_aa: CASSQDIGLDSSPLHF
cdr3_nt: TGCGCCAGCAGCCAAGATATAGGACTTGATAGTTCACCCCTCCACTTT

j_call: TRBJ2-2
v_call: TRBV7-6
d_call: TRBD2
clone_size: -
cdr3_aa: CASSLGSVILAGATGELFF
cdr3_nt: TGTGCCAGCAGCTTAGGGAGTGTGATACTAGCGGGAGCCACCGGGGAGCTGTTTTTT

j_call: TRBJ2-1
v_call: TRBV10-3
d_call: TRBD2
clone_size: -
cdr3_aa: CAISEGREMNNEQFF
cdr3_nt: TGTGCCATCAGTGAAGGGCGGGAGATGAACAATGAGCAGTTCTTC

j_call: TRBJ2-7
v_call: TRBV5-1
d_call: -
clone_size: -
cdr3_aa: CASSLEQGFFEQYF
cdr3_nt: TGCGCCAGCAGCTTGGAGCAGGGTTTCTTCGAGCAGTACTTC

j_call: TRBJ2-7
v_call: TRBV6-6
d_call: -
clone_size: -
cdr3_aa: CASSIDSLGVTQQYF
cdr3_nt: TGTGCCAGCAGCATTGACAGCCTGGGGGTTACGCAGCAGTACTTC

j_call: TRBJ1-2
v_call: TRBV28
d_call: -
clone_size: few
cdr3_aa: CASSPQGGVYGYTF
cdr3_nt: TGTGCCAGCAGTCCGCAGGGAGGGGTGTATGGCTACACCTTC

j_call: TRBJ1-5
v_call: TRBV7-2
d_call: -
clone_size: few
cdr3_aa: CASSLGRNQPQHF
cdr3_nt: TGTGCCAGCAGCTTAGGAAGGAATCAGCCCCAGCATTTT

j_call: TRBJ2-7
v_call: TRBV14
d_call: TRBD1
clone_size: -
cdr3_aa: CASSHPGQGAAQYF
cdr3_nt: TGTGCCAGCAGCCACCCGGGACAGGGGGCCGCGCAGTACTTC

j_call: TRBJ2-7
v_call: TRBV5-1
d_call: TRBD1
clone_size: -
cdr3_aa: CASSLVNDRAYEQYF
cdr3_nt: TGCGCCAGCAGCTTGGTAAACGACAGGGCCTACGAGCAGTACTTC

j_call: TRBJ1-3
v_call: TRBV27
d_call: TRBD1
clone_size: -
cdr3_aa: CASSPQGAGNTIYF
cdr3_nt: TGTGCCAGCAGTCCACAGGGGGCGGGAAACACCATATATTTT

j_call: TRBJ2-7
v_call: TRBV9
d_call: -
clone_size: -
cdr3_aa: CASSVEAGTYEQYF
cdr3_nt: TGTGCCAGCAGCGTAGAAGCAGGCACCTACGAGCAGTACTTC

j_call: TRBJ2-1
v_call: TRBV5-1
d_call: TRBD2
clone_size: -
cdr3_aa: CASRGVAGGNEQFF
cdr3_nt: TGCGCCAGCAGGGGGGTAGCGGGAGGGAATGAGCAGTTCTTC

j_call: TRBJ2-2
v_call: TRBV11-3
d_call: -
clone_size: -
cdr3_aa: CASSLQSGELFF
cdr3_nt: TGTGCCAGCAGCTTACAGTCCGGGGAGCTGTTTTTT

j_call: TRBJ2-7
v_call: TRBV28
d_call: TRBD2
clone_size: -
cdr3_aa: CASSLEGGPREQYF
cdr3_nt: TGTGCCAGCAGTTTGGAGGGAGGGCCGAGGGAGCAGTACTTC

j_call: TRBJ2-1
v_call: TRBV7-2
d_call: -
clone_size: -
cdr3_aa: CASSLGGGPYNEQFF
cdr3_nt: TGTGCCAGCAGCTTGGGGGGTGGCCCCTACAATGAGCAGTTCTTC

j_call: TRBJ2-2
v_call: TRBV30
d_call: TRBD1
clone_size: -
cdr3_aa: CAWRTGGTGELFF
cdr3_nt: TGTGCCTGGAGGACAGGGGGTACCGGGGAGCTGTTTTTT

j_call: TRBJ2-2
v_call: TRBV2
d_call: TRBD1
clone_size: -
cdr3_aa: CASSEPRTGVRTGELFF
cdr3_nt: TGTGCCAGCAGTGAACCCCGGACAGGGGTACGTACCGGGGAGCTGTTTTTT

j_call: TRBJ2-7
v_call: TRBV18
d_call: -
clone_size: -
cdr3_aa: CASSPGTGTYEQYF
cdr3_nt: TGTGCCAGCTCACCCGGGACTGGGACCTACGAGCAGTACTTC

j_call: TRBJ2-5
v_call: TRBV6-6
d_call: TRBD1
clone_size: -
cdr3_aa: CASWPPGQGEETQYF
cdr3_nt: TGTGCCAGCTGGCCCCCGGGACAGGGCGAGGAGACCCAGTACTTC

j_call: TRBJ2-2
v_call: TRBV5-1
d_call: TRBD2
clone_size: -
cdr3_aa: CASSLSSGSETGELFF
cdr3_nt: TGCGCCAGCAGCTTGAGTAGCGGGAGTGAGACCGGGGAGCTGTTTTTT

j_call: TRBJ2-5
v_call: TRBV29-1
d_call: -
clone_size: -
cdr3_aa: CSVEQGGLETQYF
cdr3_nt: TGCAGCGTTGAACAGGGGGGATTGGAGACCCAGTACTTC

j_call: TRBJ2-5
v_call: TRBV19
d_call: TRBD2
clone_size: -
cdr3_aa: CASTPGTSGRGETQYF
cdr3_nt: TGTGCCAGTACCCCCGGGACTAGCGGGAGAGGGGAGACCCAGTACTTC

j_call: TRBJ2-4
v_call: TRBV6-5
d_call: TRBD1
clone_size: -
cdr3_aa: CASSYGVSQGDIQYF
cdr3_nt: TGTGCCAGCAGTTATGGAGTATCTCAGGGGGACATTCAGTACTTC

j_call: TRBJ1-4
v_call: TRBV5-1
d_call: TRBD1
clone_size: -
cdr3_aa: CASSLDNRGPEKLFF
cdr3_nt: TGCGCCAGCAGCTTGGATAACAGGGGGCCGGAAAAACTGTTTTTT

j_call: TRBJ1-1
v_call: TRBV6-6
d_call: -
clone_size: -
cdr3_aa: CASSYDGRANTEAFF
cdr3_nt: TGTGCCAGCAGTTACGATGGCAGGGCAAACACTGAAGCTTTCTTT

j_call: TRBJ2-7
v_call: TRBV18
d_call: TRBD2
clone_size: -
cdr3_aa: CASSPSGNYEQYF
cdr3_nt: TGTGCCAGCTCACCAAGCGGGAACTACGAGCAGTACTTC

j_call: TRBJ2-2
v_call: TRBV6-6
d_call: -
clone_size: -
cdr3_aa: CASSPLRLGTGELFF
cdr3_nt: TGTGCCAGCAGTCCACTCCGACTAGGGACCGGGGAGCTGTTTTTT

j_call: TRBJ2-1
v_call: TRBV4-2
d_call: -
clone_size: -
cdr3_aa: CASSPDSNNEQFF
cdr3_nt: TGTGCCAGCAGCCCGGACAGTAACAATGAGCAGTTCTTC

j_call: TRBJ2-4
v_call: TRBV28
d_call: -
clone_size: -
cdr3_aa: CASRTRLTAKNIQYF
cdr3_nt: TGTGCCAGCAGGACCCGGCTTACAGCCAAAAACATTCAGTACTTC

j_call: TRBJ1-2
v_call: TRBV5-8
d_call: -
clone_size: -
cdr3_aa: CASSLEAGNGYTF
cdr3_nt: TGTGCCAGCAGCTTGGAGGCAGGGAATGGCTACACCTTC

j_call: TRBJ2-1
v_call: TRBV7-9
d_call: TRBD2
clone_size: -
cdr3_aa: CASSFRRGTSGYNEQFF
cdr3_nt: TGTGCCAGCAGCTTCCGGAGAGGGACTAGCGGGTACAATGAGCAGTTCTTC

j_call: TRBJ2-5
v_call: TRBV9
d_call: -
clone_size: -
cdr3_aa: CASSVVARGPQETQYF
cdr3_nt: TGTGCCAGCAGCGTAGTGGCACGGGGACCTCAAGAGACCCAGTACTTC

j_call: TRBJ2-3
v_call: TRBV18
d_call: -
clone_size: -
cdr3_aa: CASSYGMGTDTQYF
cdr3_nt: TGTGCCAGCTCCTACGGAATGGGCACAGATACGCAGTATTTT